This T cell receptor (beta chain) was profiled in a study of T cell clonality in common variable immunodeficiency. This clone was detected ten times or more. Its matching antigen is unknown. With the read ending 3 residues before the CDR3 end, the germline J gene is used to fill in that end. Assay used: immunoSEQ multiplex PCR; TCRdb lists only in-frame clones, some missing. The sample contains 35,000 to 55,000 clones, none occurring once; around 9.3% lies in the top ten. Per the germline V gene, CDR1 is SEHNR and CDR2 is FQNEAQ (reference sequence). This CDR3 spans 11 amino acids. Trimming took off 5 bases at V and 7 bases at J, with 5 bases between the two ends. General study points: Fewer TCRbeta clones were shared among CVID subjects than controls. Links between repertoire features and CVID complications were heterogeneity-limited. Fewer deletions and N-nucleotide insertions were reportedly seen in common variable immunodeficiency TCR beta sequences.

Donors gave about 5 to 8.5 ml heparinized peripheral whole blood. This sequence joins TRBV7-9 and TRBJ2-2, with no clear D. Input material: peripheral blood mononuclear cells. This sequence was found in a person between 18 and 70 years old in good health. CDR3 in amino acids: CASSLLGELFF. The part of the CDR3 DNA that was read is TGTGCCAGCAGCCTCCTCGGGGAG.